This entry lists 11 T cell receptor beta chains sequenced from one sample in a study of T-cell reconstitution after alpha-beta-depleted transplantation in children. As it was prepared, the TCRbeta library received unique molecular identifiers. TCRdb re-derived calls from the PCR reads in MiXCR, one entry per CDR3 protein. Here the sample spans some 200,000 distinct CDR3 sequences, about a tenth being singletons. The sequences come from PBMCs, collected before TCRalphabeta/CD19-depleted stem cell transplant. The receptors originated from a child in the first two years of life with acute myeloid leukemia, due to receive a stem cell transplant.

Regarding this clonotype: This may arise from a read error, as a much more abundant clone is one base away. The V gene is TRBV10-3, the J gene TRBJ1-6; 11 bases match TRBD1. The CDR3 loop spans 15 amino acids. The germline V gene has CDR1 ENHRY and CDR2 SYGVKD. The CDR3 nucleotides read TGTGCCATCAAGGGGACAGGGGGGAATAATTCACCCCACCACTTT. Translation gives CAIKGTGGNNSPHHF.

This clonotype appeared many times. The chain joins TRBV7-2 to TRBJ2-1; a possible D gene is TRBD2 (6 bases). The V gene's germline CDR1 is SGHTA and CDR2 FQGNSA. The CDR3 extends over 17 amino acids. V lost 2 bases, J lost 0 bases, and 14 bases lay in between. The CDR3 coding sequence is TGTGCCAGCAGCTTATGGTGGGAGGTAAGCTCCTACAATGAGCAGTTCTTC. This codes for CASSLWWEVSSYNEQFF.

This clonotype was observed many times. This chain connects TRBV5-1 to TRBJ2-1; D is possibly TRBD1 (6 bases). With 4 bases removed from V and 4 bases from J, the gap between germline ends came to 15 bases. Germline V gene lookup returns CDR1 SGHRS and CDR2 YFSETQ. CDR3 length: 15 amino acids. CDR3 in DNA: TGCGCCAGCAGCGCATCAGGGGACAAATACAATGAGCAGTTCTTC. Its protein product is CASSASGDKYNEQFF.

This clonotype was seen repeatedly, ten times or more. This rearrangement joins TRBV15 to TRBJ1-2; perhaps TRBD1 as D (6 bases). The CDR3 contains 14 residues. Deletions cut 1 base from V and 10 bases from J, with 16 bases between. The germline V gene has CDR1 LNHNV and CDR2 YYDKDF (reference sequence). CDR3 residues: CATSRAGDTGAYTF. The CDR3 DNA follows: TGTGCCACCAGCAGAGCAGGGGATACTGGTGCCTACACCTTC.

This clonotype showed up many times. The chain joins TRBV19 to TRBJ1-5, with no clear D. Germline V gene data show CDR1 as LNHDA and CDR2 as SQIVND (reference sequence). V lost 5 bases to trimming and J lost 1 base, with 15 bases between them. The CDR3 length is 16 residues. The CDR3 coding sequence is TGTGCCAGTAGTCCTCCGAAGCGACGAAGCAATCAGCCCCAGCATTTT. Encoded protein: CASSPPKRRSNQPQHF. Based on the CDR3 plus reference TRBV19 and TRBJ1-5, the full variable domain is DGGITQSPKYLFRKEGQNVTLSCEQNLNHDAMYWYRQDPGQGLRLIYYSQIVNDFQKGDIAEGYSVSREKKESFPLTVTSAQKNPTAFYLCASSPPKRRSNQPQHFGDGTRLSIL.

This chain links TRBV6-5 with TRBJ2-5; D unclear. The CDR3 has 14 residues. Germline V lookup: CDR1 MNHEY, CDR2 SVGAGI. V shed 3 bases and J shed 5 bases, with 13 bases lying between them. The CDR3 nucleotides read TGTGCCAGCAGTTATGGATCCGCCGGGGAGACCCAGTACTTC. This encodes CASSYGSAGETQYF.

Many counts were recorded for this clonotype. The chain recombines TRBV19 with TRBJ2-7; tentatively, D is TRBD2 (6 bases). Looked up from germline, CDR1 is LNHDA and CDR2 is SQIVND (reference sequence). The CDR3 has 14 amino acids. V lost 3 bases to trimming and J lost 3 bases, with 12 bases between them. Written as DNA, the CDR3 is TGTGCCAGTAGTATGGTGGGGACTCACTACGAGCAGTACTTC. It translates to CASSMVGTHYEQYF.

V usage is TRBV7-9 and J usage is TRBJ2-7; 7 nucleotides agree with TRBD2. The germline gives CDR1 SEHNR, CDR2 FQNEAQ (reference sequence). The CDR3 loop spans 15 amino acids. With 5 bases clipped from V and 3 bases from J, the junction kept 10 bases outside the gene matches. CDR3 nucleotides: TGTGCCAGCAGCACGACCAAAGGACTAGTCTACGAGCAGTACTTC. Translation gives CASSTTKGLVYEQYF.

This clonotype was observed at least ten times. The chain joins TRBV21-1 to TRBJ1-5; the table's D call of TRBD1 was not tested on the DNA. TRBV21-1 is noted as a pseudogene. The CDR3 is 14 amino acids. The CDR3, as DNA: TGTGCCAGCAGCACCTACAGGGGAGCCCAGCCCCAGCATTTT. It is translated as CASSTYRGAQPQHF.

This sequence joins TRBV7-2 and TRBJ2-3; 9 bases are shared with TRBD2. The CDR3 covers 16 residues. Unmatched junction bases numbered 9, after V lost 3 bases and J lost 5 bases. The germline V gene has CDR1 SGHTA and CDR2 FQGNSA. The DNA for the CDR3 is TGTGCCAGCAGCTTTAGCGGGAGAGTACCTGGAGATACGCAGTATTTT. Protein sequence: CASSFSGRVPGDTQYF.

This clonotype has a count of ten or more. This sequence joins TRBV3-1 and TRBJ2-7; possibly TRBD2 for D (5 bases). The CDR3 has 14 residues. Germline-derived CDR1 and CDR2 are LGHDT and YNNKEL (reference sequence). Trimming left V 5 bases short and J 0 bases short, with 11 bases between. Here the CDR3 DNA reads TGTGCCAGCAGCTTCGGGATGAGCTCCTACGAGCAGTACTTC. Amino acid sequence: CASSFGMSSYEQYF.